These 17 T cell receptor beta chains were all obtained from the same sample, sequenced in a study of blood T cell repertoires in COVID-19. The assay was immunoSEQ multiplex PCR, and TCRdb's table has in-frame clones only and misses some. The profile shows about 300,000 clones, about nine tenths of them singletons. Sequencing used peripheral blood. The origin of the receptors is a woman under 40 with COVID-19, enrolled during active disease.

The chain links TRBV5-6 to TRBJ2-5; D might be TRBD2 (7 bases). CDR3 length: 15 residues. Germline V gene sequence: CDR1 SGHDT, CDR2 YYEEEE. V lost 4 bases and J 2 bases, leaving 15 bases between the germline ends. This CDR3 is CASSRPGGPQETQYF. CDR3 in DNA: TGTGCCAGCAGCCGGCCCGGGGGGCCACAAGAGACCCAGTACTTC.

The chain recombines TRBV19 with TRBJ1-6; a weak D match, TRBD1 (5 bases). Germline values: CDR1 LNHDA, CDR2 SQIVND (reference sequence). The CDR3 consists of 15 residues. V was pared by 5 bases and J by 5 bases, with 13 bases between. The CDR3 loop is CASSRRGGDNSPLHF. The CDR3 DNA reads as TGTGCCAGTAGTCGCCGGGGCGGGGATAATTCACCCCTCCACTTT.

The V and J genes are TRBV27 and TRBJ2-3, with 12 positions matching TRBD2. The CDR3 contains 17 residues. Germline V gives CDR1 MNHEY, CDR2 SMNVEV (reference sequence). Trimming took 3 bases from V and 0 from J; bases not matched to a gene: 4. The CDR3 DNA reads TGTGCCAGCAGTTTTCTAGCGGGGGGGCTTAGCACAGATACGCAGTATTTT. Its translation: CASSFLAGGLSTDTQYF.

This sequence joins TRBV18 and TRBJ1-2, with 9 bases aligning to TRBD1. V was pared by 3 bases and J by 5 bases, with 10 bases of the junction left unmatched. From germline, CDR1 is KGHSH and CDR2 LQKENI. The CDR3 covers 16 residues. The CDR3 DNA follows: TGTGCCAGCTCACCCGGGACAGGGTACCCACCTTATGGCTACACCTTC. Protein sequence: CASSPGTGYPPYGYTF.

The chain couples TRBV6-4 to TRBJ1-6; 9 bases agree with TRBD1. The germline V gene has CDR1 MRHNA and CDR2 SNTAGT. The CDR3 has 16 amino acids. V gave up 6 bases and J gave up 8 bases; unmatched junction bases: 11. CDR3 protein: CASRVPGQGWHSPLHF. In DNA form, the CDR3 reads TGTGCCAGCAGAGTCCCGGGACAGGGTTGGCATTCACCCCTCCACTTT.

The chain couples TRBV19 to TRBJ1-2; the match to TRBD1 covers 9 bases. The germline gives CDR1 LNHDA, CDR2 SQIVND (reference sequence). The CDR3 spans 15 residues. Trimming at V came to 5 bases and at J to 3 bases, leaving 7 bases not matched to a gene. The CDR3 sequence is CASSPGTGSDYGYTF. The CDR3 region has the DNA TGTGCCAGTAGTCCCGGGACAGGGTCGGACTATGGCTACACCTTC.

The chain joins TRBV9 to TRBJ1-4; D perhaps matches TRBD1 (6 bases). Germline V lookup: CDR1 SGDLS, CDR2 YYNGEE. Trimming pared 7 bases from V and 0 bases from J, leaving 16 bases between. There are 16 residues in the CDR3. CDR3: CASALGHGATNEKLFF. The CDR3 DNA is TGTGCCAGCGCTCTGGGACACGGGGCAACTAATGAAAAACTGTTTTTT.

The chain carries TRBV6-1 and TRBJ1-3; D gene ambiguous. The CDR3 contains 14 residues. Trimming left V 3 bases short and J 0 bases short, with 6 bases between. Germline loops: CDR1 MNHNS, CDR2 SASEGT. CDR3 region: CASSDELSGNTIYF. CDR3 nucleotides: TGTGCCAGCAGTGATGAACTCTCTGGAAACACCATATATTTT.

This clone was recorded only once. This chain uses TRBV21-1 with TRBJ1-4; the D call in the table, TRBD1, was not verified against the DNA. TRBV21-1 is a listed pseudogene. The CDR3 runs 15 residues. The CDR3 DNA reads as TGTGCCAGCCCCAGAGAGGGACAGGGTAATGAAAAACTGTTTTTT. Its translation is CASPREGQGNEKLFF.

This chain connects TRBV7-2 to TRBJ2-3; 15 nucleotides line up with TRBD2. Germline CDR1 is SGHTA and CDR2 is FQGNSA. This CDR3 has 19 residues. V shed 0 bases and J 0 bases; nucleotides not matched to a gene: 4. The CDR3 sequence is CASSLAGTSGGRSTDTQYF. The CDR3 DNA is TGTGCCAGCAGCTTAGCGGGGACTAGCGGGGGGCGGAGCACAGATACGCAGTATTTT.

The chain employs TRBV14 and TRBJ1-1; maybe TRBD1 (5 bases). Germline loops: CDR1 SGHDN, CDR2 FVKESK. Trimming stripped 4 bases from V and 3 bases from J, with 9 bases between. CDR3 size: 13 residues. The CDR3 DNA is TGTGCCAGCAGCCCACAGGTCCACACTGAAGCTTTCTTT. Its protein is CASSPQVHTEAFF.

This clone came up once. The chain links TRBV6-4 to TRBJ1-2, with TRBD1 matching over 9 bases. The germline V gene has CDR1 MRHNA and CDR2 SNTAGT. V dropped 4 bases and J dropped 7; count of bases not matched to a gene: 7. The CDR3 is made up of 14 amino acids. The CDR3 bases are TGTGCCAGCAGTGCCAGACAGGGGGGTAGTGGCTACACCTTC. Its translation is CASSARQGGSGYTF.

V gene TRBV5-6 combines with J gene TRBJ2-3, with 10 bases that match TRBD1. Trimming at V came to 1 base and at J to 4 bases, leaving 9 bases not matched to a gene. The CDR3 contains 17 residues. Germline V gene sequence: CDR1 SGHDT, CDR2 YYEEEE. The CDR3: CASSLKVGDRGADTQYF. In DNA, the CDR3 is TGTGCCAGCAGCTTGAAGGTAGGGGACAGGGGCGCAGATACGCAGTATTTT.

The DNA of the CDR3 is TGTGCCAGCTCACCCCCGACAGGGGTGAACACTGAAGCTTTCTTT. Translating it yields CASSPPTGVNTEAFF. The chain has TRBV18 and TRBJ1-1, with TRBD1 matching over 8 bases. Germline V CDR1 and CDR2: KGHSH, LQKENI. The V segment lost 3 bases and the J segment 0 bases; nucleotides outside the gene matches: 3. This CDR3 contains 15 residues.

The chain joins TRBV27 to TRBJ1-2, with 7 positions matching TRBD1. Germline V gene lookup returns CDR1 MNHEY and CDR2 SMNVEV (reference sequence). V dropped 4 bases and J dropped 6; count of bases not matched to a gene: 2. CDR3 length: 12 amino acids. The CDR3 spells CASSSQGHGYTF. CDR3 bases: TGTGCCAGCAGTTCACAGGGGCATGGCTACACCTTC.

Points on this clone: The junction and the germline gene differ at one end; a read error may be behind it. This chain joins TRBV6-1 and TRBJ2-5, with TRBD1 as a possible D gene (6 bases). Germline lookup yields CDR1 MNHNS and CDR2 SASEGT. CDR3 size: 13 residues. CDR3 sequence reads: CAGSEQGRETQYF. CDR3 in DNA: TGTGCCGGCAGTGAACAGGGAAGGGAGACCCAGTACTTC.

To note about this clone: The sample carries other DNA sequences with the same CDR3. V is TRBV7-2 and J is TRBJ1-5; TRBD1 matches 8 bases. The CDR3 runs 15 residues. The germline V gene has CDR1 SGHTA and CDR2 FQGNSA. Trimming at V came to 1 base and at J to 4 bases, leaving 3 bases not matched to a gene. The CDR3 loop reads CASSLGGTGNQPQHF. Here the CDR3 DNA reads TGTGCCAGCAGCTTAGGGGGGACAGGAAATCAGCCCCAGCATTTT.